The 27 T cell receptor beta chains presented below share a single source sample, sequenced in a study of blood T cell repertoires in COVID-19. Libraries were prepared by immunoSEQ multiplex PCR; TCRdb keeps only in-frame clonotypes and omits some of them. The sample lists hundreds of thousands of clones, just under 90% occurring once. Sequencing was done on a sample of PBMCs or T cells enriched from blood (not recorded which). These receptors were obtained from a woman aged 50 to 60 who had recovered from COVID-19.

The rearrangement joins TRBV11-2 to TRBJ1-5; TRBD1 is a possible D gene (5 bases). The CDR3 totals 15 residues. Trimming took 1 base from V and 5 from J, leaving 12 bases between them. The germline V gene encodes CDR1 SGHAT and CDR2 FQNNGV. The CDR3 loop reads CASSLGSAGHQPQHF. In DNA, the CDR3 is TGTGCCAGCAGCTTAGGTTCGGCAGGGCATCAGCCCCAGCATTTT. Based on the CDR3 plus reference TRBV11-2 and TRBJ1-5, the full variable domain is EAGVAQSPRYKIIEKRQSVAFWCNPISGHATLYWYQQILGQGPKLLIQFQNNGVVDDSQLPKDRFSAERLKGVDSTLKIQPAKLEDSAVYLCASSLGSAGHQPQHFGDGTRLSIL.

A single count supports this clone. The chain links TRBV11-2 to TRBJ2-1, with D perhaps TRBD1 (5 bases). Per germline, CDR1 SGHAT and CDR2 FQNNGV. Trimming pared 1 base from V and 3 bases from J, leaving 16 bases between. This CDR3 has 17 amino acids. CDR3 nucleotide sequence: TGTGCCAGCAGCTTAGGCGGCAGGGTGTTTAACTACAATGAGCAGTTCTTC. Its protein product is CASSLGGRVFNYNEQFF.

This chain's CDR3 is CASSESGTGGRLAGELFF. The CDR3 coding sequence is TGCGCCAGCAGTGAGTCAGGGACAGGGGGCAGGCTCGCCGGGGAGCTGTTTTTT. The chain is built from TRBV10-1 and TRBJ2-2; 12 nucleotides match TRBD1. This CDR3 has 18 residues. The J segment lost 6 bases and the V segment lost 0 bases, leaving 8 bases of the junction unmatched. CDR1 and CDR2 (germline): WNHNN, SYGVQD (reference sequence).

The V and J genes are TRBV5-5 and TRBJ1-6; no reliable D call. V was clipped by 4 bases and J by 8 bases, with 19 bases between them. The germline V gene encodes CDR1 SGHKS and CDR2 YYEKEE (reference sequence). The CDR3 loop spans 16 amino acids. The CDR3 is CASSHPDKWEDSPLHF. The DNA of the CDR3 is TGTGCCAGCAGCCACCCGGATAAGTGGGAGGATTCACCCCTCCACTTT.

The chain combines TRBV28 with TRBJ1-5, with 7 bases identical to TRBD1. Per germline, CDR1 MDHEN and CDR2 SYDVKM. V lost 5 bases and J lost 2; bases outside the gene matches: 6. This CDR3 region has 15 residues. The CDR3 here is CASSQGGVRNQPQHF. Written as DNA, the CDR3 is TGTGCCAGCAGTCAAGGGGGCGTGCGCAATCAGCCCCAGCATTTT.

V and J are TRBV12-3 or TRBV12-4 and TRBJ1-2, with D possibly TRBD1 on 5 matching bases. The CDR3 runs 12 residues. Trimming took 6 bases from V and 7 from J, leaving 12 bases between them. The CDR3, as DNA: TGTGCCAGCAGACCGACAGCAGGTGGCTACACCTTC. It encodes CASRPTAGGYTF.

The chain recombines TRBV3-1 (or the pseudogene TRBV3-2) with TRBJ2-5; possible D gene TRBD2, 6 bases. CDR1 is LGHDT and CDR2 is YNNKEL in the germline V gene (reference sequence). Between the trimmed V and J ends, which lost 1 base and 0 bases, there was a span of 15 bases. The CDR3 runs to 17 residues. As DNA, the CDR3 is TGTGCCAGCAGCCAAGGGGTATCGCGGGGCCACCAAGAGACCCAGTACTTC. It encodes CASSQGVSRGHQETQYF.

J is TRBJ1-6 and V is TRBV5-1; D gene uncertain. Trimming pared 0 bases from V and 7 bases from J, leaving 8 bases between. The CDR3 extends over 14 amino acids. Per germline, CDR1 SGHRS and CDR2 YFSETQ. CDR3 residues: CASSLGGMNSPLHF. The DNA for the CDR3 is TGCGCCAGCAGCTTGGGCGGTATGAATTCACCCCTCCACTTT.

The CDR3, as DNA: TGTGCCAGCTCACCACTCCAGGGGGGAGGAGATACGCAGTATTTT. It codes for CASSPLQGGGDTQYF. The chain uses TRBV18 and TRBJ2-3; D perhaps matches TRBD1 (7 bases). The germline gives CDR1 KGHSH, CDR2 LQKENI. The CDR3 is made up of 15 amino acids. Trimming took 1 base from V and 5 from J, leaving 13 bases between them.

This chain connects TRBV5-1 to TRBJ2-3; D is perhaps TRBD2 (6 bases). Trimming left V 0 bases short and J 3 bases short, with 11 bases between. The CDR3 runs 15 residues. Per germline, CDR1 SGHRS and CDR2 YFSETQ. Here the CDR3 reads CASSLGYGGTDTQYF. As DNA, the CDR3 is TGCGCCAGCAGCTTGGGGTACGGGGGAACAGATACGCAGTATTTT.

The genes are TRBV5-4 and TRBJ1-4, with D uncertain. Per germline, CDR1 SGHNT and CDR2 YYREEE (reference sequence). Between the trimmed V and J ends, which lost 4 bases and 7 bases, there was a span of 14 bases. This CDR3 contains 14 residues. This chain's CDR3 is CASSLTPTGEKLFF. The CDR3 DNA reads as TGTGCCAGCAGCCTGACTCCTACGGGTGAAAAACTGTTTTTT.

The J gene is TRBJ1-2, the V gene TRBV30; a possible D gene is TRBD1 (5 bases). The V gene's germline CDR1 is GTSNPN and CDR2 SVGIG (reference sequence). CDR3 size: 15 residues. Trimming left V 2 bases short and J 4 bases short, with 17 bases between. CDR3 residues: CAWSTNQGFIYGYTF. CDR3 nucleotides: TGTGCCTGGAGTACTAACCAGGGTTTCATCTATGGCTACACCTTC. The entire variable domain, with the rest obtained from reference TRBV30 and TRBJ1-2, is as follows: SQTIHQWPATLVQPVGSPLSLECTVEGTSNPNLYWYRQAAGRGLQLLFYSVGIGQISSEVPQNLSASRPQDRQFILSSKKLLLSDSGFYLCAWSTNQGFIYGYTFGSGTRLTVV.

The rearrangement uses TRBV13 and TRBJ2-7, with 8 bases lining up with TRBD1. This CDR3 has 15 residues. V was pared by 6 bases and J by 2 bases, with 9 bases of the junction left unmatched. CDR1 and CDR2 (germline): PRHDT, FYEKMQ (reference sequence). CDR3 region: CASSQGTGRTYEQYF. The CDR3 DNA sequence: TGTGCCAGCAGTCAAGGGACAGGTCGCACCTACGAGCAGTACTTC.

The rearrangement uses TRBV4-2 and TRBJ1-1; 12 bases line up with TRBD1. V lost 1 base to trimming and J lost 5 bases; unmatched junction nucleotides: 5. The CDR3 extends over 16 amino acids. Per germline, CDR1 LGHNA and CDR2 YNFKEQ. The CDR3 sequence is CASSQGDRGRWTEAFF. DNA of the CDR3: TGTGCCAGCAGCCAAGGGGACAGGGGGCGATGGACTGAAGCTTTCTTT.

The chain couples TRBV10-3 to TRBJ2-2; the match to TRBD1 covers 7 bases. The V gene end was trimmed by 8 bases and the J gene end by 3 bases; junction bases not matched to a gene: 0. This CDR3 is built from 12 residues. Germline loops: CDR1 ENHRY, CDR2 SYGVKD. The chain's CDR3 is CAIGTDTGELFF. CDR3 coding DNA: TGTGCCATCGGGACAGACACCGGGGAGCTGTTTTTT.

Here the CDR3 DNA reads TGTGCCAGCAGGGACGGACAGGGGATGAGGCCATATGGCTACACCTTC. This gives the protein CASRDGQGMRPYGYTF. The J gene is TRBJ1-2, the V gene TRBV13, with 9 nucleotides matching TRBD1. Per the germline V gene, CDR1 is PRHDT and CDR2 is FYEKMQ (reference sequence). The CDR3 sequence is 16 residues long. V was clipped by 6 bases and J by 5 bases; unmatched bases: 13.

This clone was seen once. The CDR3 DNA sequence: TGTGCCAGCAGTTCCCAATCCCCCGGGAGCTCCTACAATGAGCAGTTCTTC. This gives the protein CASSSQSPGSSYNEQFF. The rearrangement joins TRBV27 to TRBJ2-1, with D possibly matching TRBD2 (6 bases). CDR3 length: 17 amino acids. Per germline, CDR1 MNHEY and CDR2 SMNVEV (reference sequence). The V end lost 4 bases, the J end lost 0 bases, and 16 bases lay between the germline ends.

This chain links TRBV18 with TRBJ1-1; D perhaps matches TRBD1 (6 bases). Germline values: CDR1 KGHSH, CDR2 LQKENI. The length of the CDR3 is 16 residues. Trimming shortened V by 1 base and J by 1 base, and 13 bases separated the two germline ends. CDR3 sequence (DNA): TGTGCCAGCTCACCACGAGTCCCGGGACAGAACACTGAAGCTTTCTTT. Its translation is CASSPRVPGQNTEAFF.

This chain joins TRBV5-1 and TRBJ2-7, with TRBD2 matching 7 bases. The V gene end was trimmed by 0 bases and the J gene end by 3 bases; junction bases not matched to a gene: 9. The CDR3 runs 16 residues. Germline assignment: CDR1 SGHRS and CDR2 YFSETQ. In DNA form, the CDR3 reads TGCGCCAGCAGCTTGGAGGCTAGCGGATCCCACTACGAGCAGTACTTC. This gives the protein CASSLEASGSHYEQYF.

The chain employs TRBV6-2 or TRBV6-3 and TRBJ2-7; 12 bases fit TRBD2. The CDR3 extends over 18 amino acids. The germline CDR1 and CDR2 sequences are MNHEY and SVGEGT. Germline trimming cut 0 bases from V and 2 bases from J; bases unmatched to any gene: 8. CDR3 sequence reads: CASSYSPSGGVGAYEQYF. In DNA form, the CDR3 reads TGTGCCAGCAGTTACTCGCCTAGCGGGGGGGTTGGAGCCTACGAGCAGTACTTC.

This clone occurred once. The chain has TRBV9 and TRBJ1-2, with D tentatively TRBD1 (6 bases). Germline CDR1 and CDR2: SGDLS and YYNGEE. This CDR3 contains 15 residues. V lost 0 bases to trimming and J lost 3 bases, with 12 bases between them. The CDR3 nucleotides are TGTGCCAGCAGCGTAGAGCTGGGGGCAGACTATGGCTACACCTTC. The encoded protein is CASSVELGADYGYTF.

The gene calls are TRBV5-1 and TRBJ2-7; no firm D call. The CDR3 covers 14 residues. Deletions cut 1 base from V and 3 bases from J, with 11 bases between. The germline V gene has CDR1 SGHRS and CDR2 YFSETQ. Here the CDR3 reads CASSLNEVDYEQYF. As DNA, the CDR3 is TGCGCCAGCAGCTTGAATGAAGTAGACTACGAGCAGTACTTC.

The chain couples TRBV3-1 (or the pseudogene TRBV3-2) to TRBJ2-1; possibly TRBD1 for D (5 bases). CDR3 length equals 16 residues. Deletions cut 0 bases from V and 2 bases from J, with 11 bases between. Germline CDR1 is LGHDT and CDR2 is YNNKEL (reference sequence). The CDR3 region has the DNA TGTGCCAGCAGCCAAGATAGGGGAAAGGCCTACAATGAGCAGTTCTTC. It translates to CASSQDRGKAYNEQFF.

The V gene is TRBV4-3, the J gene TRBJ1-2; 7 bases agree with TRBD1. Germline CDR1 reads LGHNA; CDR2 reads YSLEER. This CDR3 contains 15 residues. Trimming removed 0 bases from V and 7 bases from J; junction bases left unmatched: 8. CDR3 bases: TGCGCCAGCAGCCAAGACGAGACAGGGATCGGTGGCTACACCTTC. Its translation: CASSQDETGIGGYTF.

The rearrangement uses TRBV12-3 or TRBV12-4 and TRBJ1-2; D remains unclear. The CDR3 loop spans 11 amino acids. Trimming removed 6 bases from V and 8 bases from J, with 10 bases in between. The CDR3, as DNA: TGTGCCAGCAGGAATCCCCGGGGCTACACCTTC. This gives the protein CASRNPRGYTF.

The V gene is TRBV2, the J gene TRBJ2-7; 8 nucleotides align to TRBD1. The CDR3 is 14 amino acids. Losses at the gene ends were 3 bases for V and 5 bases for J; bases not matched to a gene: 6. Germline values: CDR1 SNHLY, CDR2 FYNNEI. CDR3: CASSDPQGAHEQYF. In nucleotides, the CDR3 is TGTGCCAGCAGTGACCCCCAGGGGGCCCACGAGCAGTACTTC.

The chain is built from TRBV2 and TRBJ1-1, with a tentative D call TRBD1 (5 bases). The CDR3 extends over 16 amino acids. V was cut by 6 bases and J by 0 bases, with 17 bases left in between. CDR1 and CDR2 (germline): SNHLY, FYNNEI. CDR3 in DNA: TGTGCCAGCAGGGGGGGGGTAAGGACACTGAACACTGAAGCTTTCTTT. Translation: CASRGGVRTLNTEAFF.